The sequence of this T cell receptor beta chain was determined in a study of regulatory T cells in long-lasting Graves disease. Arm-PCR with iRepertoire HTBI primers amplified the CDR3 regions for these TCR beta libraries. TCRdb called the multiplex PCR reads again in MiXCR, with one record for every CDR3 protein. The data hold 550,000 to 650,000 distinct CDR3 sequences, with roughly 15% observed a single time. The study's findings and limits: Preferential use of TRBV28, TRBJ1-2 and TRBJ2-5 was seen in persistent disease.

A remark on this clonotype: Its antigen is unidentified.

Germline-derived CDR1 and CDR2 are SGHAT and FQNNGV. Trimming pared 2 bases from V and 4 bases from J, leaving 12 bases between. This CDR3 contains 15 residues. Indicated time point: newly diagnosed GD, antithyroid drugs for less than 3 months. Making the TCR library involved RNA that had been extracted from PBMCs. Patients of an endocrinology department in Xi'an, China, were included. A blood draw put about 8.2 milliliters of peripheral blood into EDTA tubes. The same data also went into a second study, on T cells in Graves' hyperthyroidism and ophthalmopathy. From that second work: The authors' 13 V-J model separated ophthalmopathy from stable hyperthyroidism.

Sequencing was performed on peripheral blood mononuclear cells (PBMCs), taken at new diagnosis, from a patient treated with antithyroid drugs. The sequence was obtained from a man in his late teens or twenties with Graves disease. The V and J genes are TRBV11-2 and TRBJ2-1; perhaps TRBD1 as D (5 bases). CDR3 bases: TGTGCCAGCAGCTTAATCGGACATTCTTACAATGAGCAGTTCTTC. It encodes CASSLIGHSYNEQFF.